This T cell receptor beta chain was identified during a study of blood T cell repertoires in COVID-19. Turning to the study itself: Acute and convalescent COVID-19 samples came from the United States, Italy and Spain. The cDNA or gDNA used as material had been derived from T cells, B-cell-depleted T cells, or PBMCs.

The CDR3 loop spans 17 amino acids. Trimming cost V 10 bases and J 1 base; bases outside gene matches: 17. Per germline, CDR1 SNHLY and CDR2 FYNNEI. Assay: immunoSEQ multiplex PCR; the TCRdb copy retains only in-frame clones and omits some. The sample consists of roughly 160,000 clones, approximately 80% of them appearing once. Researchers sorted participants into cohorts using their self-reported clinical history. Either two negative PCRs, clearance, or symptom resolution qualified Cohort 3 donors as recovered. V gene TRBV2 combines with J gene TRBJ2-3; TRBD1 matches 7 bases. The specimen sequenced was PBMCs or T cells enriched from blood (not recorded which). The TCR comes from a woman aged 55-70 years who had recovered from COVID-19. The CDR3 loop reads CATQPLIRDSRTDTQYF. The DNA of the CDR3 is TGTGCCACTCAACCTTTGATCCGGGACAGTCGCACAGATACGCAGTATTTT.